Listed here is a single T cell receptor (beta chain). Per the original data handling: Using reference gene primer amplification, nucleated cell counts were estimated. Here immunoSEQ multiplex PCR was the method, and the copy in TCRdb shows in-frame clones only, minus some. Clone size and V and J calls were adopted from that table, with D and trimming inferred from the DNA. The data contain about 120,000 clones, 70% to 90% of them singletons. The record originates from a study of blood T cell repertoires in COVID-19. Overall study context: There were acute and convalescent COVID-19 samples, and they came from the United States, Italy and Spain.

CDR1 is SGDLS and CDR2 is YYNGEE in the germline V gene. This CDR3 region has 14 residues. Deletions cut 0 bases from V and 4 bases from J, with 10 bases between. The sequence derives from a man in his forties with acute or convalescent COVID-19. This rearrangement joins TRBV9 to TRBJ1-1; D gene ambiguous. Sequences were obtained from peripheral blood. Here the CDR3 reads CASSVAGSGTEAFF. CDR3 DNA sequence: TGTGCCAGCAGCGTAGCTGGGTCGGGCACTGAAGCTTTCTTT.